These 28 T cell receptor beta chains originate from one sample sequenced in a study of metastatic and nonmetastatic thyroid tumors. MiXCR reprocessed the PCR reads for TCRdb. The sample yields around 46,000 clones, around 21% seen once. No patient had received any treatment before thyroid surgery. Sequencing input: blood. These receptors all come from a male donor with papillary thyroid cancer or a benign thyroid nodule (not recorded which). Some clones in this sample may be carry-over from other donors' samples.

The chain carries TRBV30 and TRBJ2-7; D may be TRBD1 or TRBD2 (6 bases each). This CDR3 is 13 amino acids long. Germline V gives CDR1 GTSNPN, CDR2 SVGIG (reference sequence). V lost 0 bases and J 7 bases, leaving 13 bases between the germline ends. The CDR3 reads CAWSVRGAREQYF. In DNA, the CDR3 is TGTGCCTGGAGTGTAAGGGGGGCGCGTGAGCAGTACTTC.

The chain recombines TRBV4-1 with TRBJ1-4; TRBD1 matches at 9 bases. The CDR3 is made up of 15 amino acids. Germline CDR1 is MGHRA and CDR2 is YSYEKL. V gave up 2 bases and J gave up 8 bases; unmatched junction bases: 6. For the CDR3, the DNA is TGCGCCAGCAGCCAAACCGGGACAGGGAGAGAAAAACTGTTTTTT. Translating it yields CASSQTGTGREKLFF.

The table lists this clone with a few counts. The chain is built from TRBV2 and TRBJ2-7, with D tentatively TRBD2 (7 bases). V lost 7 bases, J lost 2 bases, and 15 bases lay in between. The CDR3 length is 14 residues. CDR1 is SNHLY and CDR2 is FYNNEI in the germline V gene. The chain's CDR3 is CASTHRGATYEQYF. The CDR3 DNA is TGTGCCAGCACTCACCGGGGGGCAACCTACGAGCAGTACTTC.

The chain couples TRBV2 to TRBJ1-3; the match to TRBD1 covers 7 bases. Germline V gene lookup returns CDR1 SNHLY and CDR2 FYNNEI. The CDR3 runs 14 residues. The V gene end was trimmed by 11 bases and the J gene end by 2 bases; junction bases not matched to a gene: 9. DNA of the CDR3: TGTGCCGACAGGGCTACCGTTGCTGGAAACACCATATATTTT. The encoded protein is CADRATVAGNTIYF.

This clone was detected many times. The genes are TRBV12-3 or TRBV12-4 and TRBJ2-6; D is undetermined. The CDR3 is 15 residues long. Trimming took 3 bases from V and 4 from J, leaving 10 bases between them. The CDR3 nucleotides read TGTGCCAGCAGTTTCACGGGCGGAGGGGCCAACGTCCTGACTTTC. Amino acid sequence: CASSFTGGGANVLTF.

This clone was counted at least ten times. This rearrangement joins TRBV7-9 to TRBJ2-7; TRBD1 aligns across 8 bases. CDR1 and CDR2 (germline): SEHNR, FQNEAQ (reference sequence). V was pared by 1 base and J by 5 bases, with 7 bases of the junction left unmatched. CDR3 length: 15 residues. DNA of the CDR3: TGTGCCAGCAGCTTAGACGGACAGGGAAAGAACGAGCAGTACTTC. Translation gives CASSLDGQGKNEQYF.

This clone was detected only once. Just one base apart from a much larger clone, this may be a read error. The J gene is TRBJ1-1, the V gene TRBV4-1; 11 bases fit TRBD1. The V gene end was trimmed by 4 bases and the J gene end by 7 bases; junction bases not matched to a gene: 5. In germline, CDR1 is MGHRA, CDR2 YSYEKL. The CDR3 totals 14 residues. CDR3 nucleotide sequence: TGCGCCAGCAGCCCGGGGACAGGGGGGGGTGAAGCTTTCTTT. Amino acid sequence: CASSPGTGGGEAFF.

This chain uses TRBV3-1 with TRBJ2-5, with 8 bases that match TRBD2. Looked up from germline, CDR1 is LGHDT and CDR2 is YNNKEL (reference sequence). The ends lost 4 bases at V and 9 bases at J; junction bases unmatched: 4. CDR3 size: 12 residues. The DNA for the CDR3 is TGTGCCAGCAGCCGGGAGACTAGCGCCCAGTACTTC. This codes for CASSRETSAQYF.

This clone was seen many times. V is TRBV18 and J is TRBJ2-1; D perhaps matches TRBD1 (6 bases). The CDR3 has 13 amino acids. The V end was cut by 6 bases, the J end by 4 bases, with 10 bases between. Germline CDR1 KGHSH, CDR2 LQKENI. Written as DNA, the CDR3 is TGTGCCAGCTCCCAAGGACAGTACAATGAGCAGTTCTTC. Protein: CASSQGQYNEQFF.

This clone was detected ten times or more. This rearrangement joins TRBV6-1 to TRBJ1-2; D not resolved. V shed 3 bases and J shed 0 bases, with 11 bases lying between them. Germline CDR1 reads MNHNS; CDR2 reads SASEGT. The CDR3 length is 15 residues. DNA of the CDR3: TGTGCCAGCAGTGAGGTCCTTGCGGCTAACTATGGCTACACCTTC. Translation gives CASSEVLAANYGYTF.

This clone was observed a single time. The chain joins TRBV20-1 to TRBJ1-1; TRBD1 might be the D (6 bases). Germline V gives CDR1 DFQATT, CDR2 SNEGSKA (reference sequence). Trimming removed 5 bases at V and 6 bases at J, with 13 bases between. The CDR3 covers 12 residues. CDR3 sequence: CSAEGGSPEAFF. For the CDR3, the DNA is TGCAGTGCTGAGGGGGGAAGCCCTGAAGCTTTCTTT.

This clone was detected many times. The gene calls are TRBV11-3 and TRBJ2-2, with 8 bases that match TRBD2. Losses at the gene ends were 5 bases for V and 1 base for J; bases not matched to a gene: 3. The V gene's germline CDR1 is SGHNT and CDR2 YENEEA. The CDR3 sequence is 15 residues long. Here the CDR3 DNA reads TGTGCCAGCAGCCGGGGGGGAGGGAACACCGGGGAGCTGTTTTTT. Translated: CASSRGGGNTGELFF.

Of note for this clone: One base away lies a much larger clone, so this may be a sequencing read error. The genes are TRBV5-4 and TRBJ2-2, with D possibly being TRBD1 or TRBD2 (5 bases each). Germline CDR1 reads SGHNT; CDR2 reads YYREEE (reference sequence). CDR3 length: 14 amino acids. V was pared by 4 bases and J by 2 bases, with 9 bases between. The CDR3 nucleotides are TGTGCCAGCAGCCGGGACGCCAACACCGGGGAGCTGTTTTTT. Amino acids: CASSRDANTGELFF.

On this clone itself: It may be a read error: a sequence one base away is much more abundant. The chain uses TRBV27 and TRBJ2-7; the D call may be TRBD1 or TRBD2 (5 bases each). Per germline, CDR1 MNHEY and CDR2 SMNVEV (reference sequence). The CDR3 runs 13 residues. This CDR3 is CASSPDGTYDQYF. DNA for the CDR3: TGTGCCAGCAGTCCGGACGGGACCTACGATCAGTACTTC.

The gene calls are TRBV12-3 or TRBV12-4 and TRBJ1-5, with a tentative D call TRBD1 (5 bases). The CDR3 covers 21 residues. V lost 5 bases and J lost 2, with 31 bases in between. In nucleotides, the CDR3 is TGTGCCAGCAGTCAAACCCCCAAGACACGGGGGAAGGGGATACGCAATCAGCCCCAGCATTTT. Encoded protein: CASSQTPKTRGKGIRNQPQHF.

This clone occurred many times. V gene TRBV11-3 combines with J gene TRBJ2-2, with 9 positions matching TRBD1. This CDR3 is built from 15 residues. CDR1 and CDR2 from the germline V gene are SGHNT and YENEEA. Unmatched junction bases numbered 10, after V lost 4 bases and J lost 10 bases. This CDR3 is CASSSAQGAAAELFF. As DNA, the CDR3 is TGTGCCAGCAGCTCAGCACAGGGGGCAGCGGCGGAGCTGTTTTTT.

Only a few counts were recorded for this clone. J is TRBJ2-7 and V is TRBV27; 8 nucleotides align to TRBD2. J was trimmed by 2 bases and V by 10 bases; bases with no gene match: 13. The CDR3 runs 15 residues. CDR1 is MNHEY and CDR2 is SMNVEV in the germline V gene (reference sequence). The CDR3 spells CAIRSLGLETYEQYF. CDR3 in DNA: TGTGCCATCAGGTCCCTGGGACTAGAAACCTACGAGCAGTACTTC.

This clone was seen at least ten times. The V call is TRBV7-3, the J call TRBJ2-7; D may be TRBD1 (6 bases). V was cut by 5 bases and J by 2 bases, with 13 bases left in between. The CDR3 loop spans 14 amino acids. Germline V gives CDR1 SGHTA, CDR2 FQGTGA. The CDR3 DNA reads as TGTGCCAGCAGCCCCCGGACAGTAACCTACGAGCAGTACTTC. Encoded protein: CASSPRTVTYEQYF.

This chain connects TRBV5-5 to TRBJ1-4, with 9 bases matching TRBD1. The junction had 6 bases not matched to a gene; V was cut back by 2 bases and J by 7 bases. Per the germline V gene, CDR1 is SGHKS and CDR2 is YYEKEE (reference sequence). This CDR3 contains 15 residues. The CDR3 nucleotides read TGTGCCAGCAGCTTTTGGGACAGGGAGGCTGAAAAACTGTTTTTT. It is translated as CASSFWDREAEKLFF.

This clone was seen repeatedly, ten times or more. In the same sample, other DNA sequences code for this CDR3. This chain links TRBV7-9 with TRBJ2-7; TRBD2 aligns across 15 bases. The V segment lost 4 bases and the J segment 6 bases; nucleotides outside the gene matches: 4. From germline, CDR1 is SEHNR and CDR2 FQNEAQ (reference sequence). This CDR3 is 15 amino acids long. As DNA, the CDR3 is TGTGCCAGCAGCTCCGGACTAGCGGGAGGGGGCGAGCAGTACTTC. Its translation is CASSSGLAGGGEQYF.

There are many counts of this clone. The rearrangement links TRBV20-1 to TRBJ2-2; no definite D call. In germline, CDR1 is DFQATT, CDR2 SNEGSKA (reference sequence). This CDR3 is built from 13 residues. The V end was cut by 0 bases, the J end by 2 bases, with 4 bases between. CDR3: CSAREGNTGELFF. The CDR3 DNA sequence: TGCAGTGCTAGAGAGGGCAACACCGGGGAGCTGTTTTTT.

In this sample, this clone turned up many times. The rearrangement joins TRBV4-1 to TRBJ2-7; D is unresolved. The CDR3 loop spans 13 amino acids. Germline V gene sequence: CDR1 MGHRA, CDR2 YSYEKL. Trimming left V 4 bases short and J 0 bases short, with 7 bases between. CDR3 amino acids: CASSPPLSYEQYF. The CDR3 coding sequence is TGCGCCAGCAGCCCCCCCCTCTCCTACGAGCAGTACTTC.

This clone was observed at least ten times. An end of the junction does not agree with germline; a read error may underlie this. The sample contains more than one DNA sequence encoding this CDR3. The rearrangement uses TRBV4-1 and TRBJ1-5; D is unclear. The CDR3 length is 14 residues. Germline CDR1 and CDR2: MGHRA and YSYEKL. The CDR3 is CASSQDTVYQPQHF. The CDR3 DNA follows: TGCGCCAGCAGTCAAGACACGGTGTATCAGCCCCAGCATTTT.

V gene TRBV20-1 combines with J gene TRBJ2-1; the D is unclear. This CDR3 comprises 18 residues. The V end lost 3 bases, the J end lost 0 bases, and 21 bases lay between the germline ends. In germline, CDR1 is DFQATT, CDR2 SNEGSKA (reference sequence). The CDR3 DNA follows: TGCAGTGCTAGGGTTAGCTCGGGTCCCCCGCACTCCTACAATGAGCAGTTCTTC. Its protein is CSARVSSGPPHSYNEQFF.

This clone was picked up many times. The V call is TRBV12-3 or TRBV12-4, the J call TRBJ1-2; D not certain. Trimming shortened V by 3 bases and J by 4 bases, and 15 bases separated the two germline ends. CDR3 length: 15 amino acids. The DNA for the CDR3 is TGTGCCAGCAGTTTGATGTGGGGTTCCGGCTATGGCTACACCTTC. Its translation is CASSLMWGSGYGYTF.

V and J are TRBV20-1 and TRBJ2-1, with no clear D. The CDR3 contains 13 residues. With 5 bases removed from V and 6 bases from J, the gap between germline ends came to 14 bases. Germline values: CDR1 DFQATT, CDR2 SNEGSKA (reference sequence). Here the CDR3 DNA reads TGCAGTGCTCCATCGGGCCGCGGCAATGAGCAGTTCTTC. Its protein is CSAPSGRGNEQFF.

The V call is TRBV30, the J call TRBJ2-7, with 10 bases lining up with TRBD2. From germline, CDR1 is GTSNPN and CDR2 SVGIG (reference sequence). The CDR3 spans 15 residues. V trimming: 4 bases; J trimming: 2 bases; junction bases outside the gene matches: 8. CDR3 sequence: CAWNGGTSVTYEQYF. CDR3 DNA sequence: TGTGCCTGGAACGGCGGGACTAGCGTAACCTACGAGCAGTACTTC.

This clone came up a few times. The chain uses TRBV28 and TRBJ1-2; unclear D gene. Deletions cut 1 base from V and 5 bases from J, with 5 bases between. There are 12 residues in the CDR3. Germline CDR1 and CDR2: MDHEN and SYDVKM. CDR3 coding DNA: TGTGCCAGCAGTTTATTTGGTTATGGCTACACCTTC. It yields the protein CASSLFGYGYTF.